This T cell receptor (beta chain) was profiled in a study of blood T cells in healthy people across ages. The CDR3 is 16 amino acids. V was pared by 1 base and J by 3 bases, with 6 bases of the junction left unmatched. Germline V lookup: CDR1 SGHTA, CDR2 FQGNSA. For the second PCR, which ran for about 6 to 11 cycles, a sample-barcoded 5' primer and a J-beta primer mix were used. Using its own MiXCR run on the 5' RACE reads, TCRdb lists one record per CDR3 protein. The sample includes about 780,000 distinct CDR3 sequences, 35% to 60% seen only once; the top ten take less than 20%. This clonotype showed up many times.

The chain recombines TRBV7-2 with TRBJ2-5, with 9 nucleotides matching TRBD1. This receptor was taken from a man of 80 years or more in good health. The sequencing sample was made of blood. CDR3 protein: CASSLGTGAEKETQYF. In DNA form, the CDR3 reads TGTGCCAGCAGCTTAGGGACAGGGGCCGAGAAAGAGACCCAGTACTTC.